These 26 T cell receptor beta chains came from one sample sequenced in a study of blood T cell repertoires in COVID-19. TCRdb's copy holds only in-frame clones and misses some; the assay was immunoSEQ multiplex PCR. The sample records about 52,000 clones, over 75% being singletons. The sequenced material came from peripheral blood. The source is a woman aged 80 or over with COVID-19, enrolled during active disease.

This sequence joins TRBV5-1 and TRBJ2-7, with no clear D. V shed 4 bases and J shed 2 bases, with 13 bases lying between them. This CDR3 is 14 amino acids long. CDR1 is SGHRS and CDR2 is YFSETQ in the germline V gene. This chain's CDR3 is CASSSDTPAYEQYF. CDR3 bases: TGCGCCAGCAGCAGTGACACTCCGGCCTACGAGCAGTACTTC.

This clone showed up just once. The chain recombines TRBV18 with TRBJ2-3, with D possibly being TRBD1 (6 bases). The V and J ends lost 4 bases and 6 bases respectively, with 17 bases between them. CDR3 length: 15 amino acids. CDR1 is KGHSH, CDR2 LQKENI, per germline. The chain's CDR3 is CASSLDSLLVDTQYF. CDR3 sequence (DNA): TGTGCCAGCTCACTGGACAGCCTCCTAGTTGATACGCAGTATTTT.

The V and J genes are TRBV19 and TRBJ2-5; no clear D gene. Trimming removed 3 bases at V and 4 bases at J, with 9 bases between. The CDR3 covers 13 residues. Germline V CDR1 and CDR2: LNHDA, SQIVND (reference sequence). The CDR3 protein is CASSIGSRETQYF. The CDR3 DNA sequence: TGTGCCAGTAGTATCGGTTCGCGAGAGACCCAGTACTTC. Variable domain in full (rest from reference TRBV19 and TRBJ2-5): DGGITQSPKYLFRKEGQNVTLSCEQNLNHDAMYWYRQDPGQGLRLIYYSQIVNDFQKGDIAEGYSVSREKKESFPLTVTSAQKNPTAFYLCASSIGSRETQYFGPGTRLLVL.

The chain uses TRBV19 and TRBJ2-1, with D perhaps matching TRBD2 (6 bases). Germline assignment: CDR1 LNHDA and CDR2 SQIVND (reference sequence). Deletions cut 3 bases from V and 9 bases from J, with 18 bases between. The CDR3 spans 15 residues. In DNA form, the CDR3 reads TGTGCCAGTAGTATGGCTCGAGGGCCCGGGAGTGAGCAGTTCTTC. This encodes CASSMARGPGSEQFF.

This clone has just one count. V gene TRBV11-3 combines with J gene TRBJ2-2; 12 nucleotides line up with TRBD2. Germline V lookup: CDR1 SGHNT, CDR2 YENEEA. With 0 bases clipped from V and 2 bases from J, the junction kept 1 base outside the gene matches. The CDR3 extends over 17 amino acids. This chain's CDR3 is CASSLDGLAGNTGELFF. The DNA for the CDR3 is TGTGCCAGCAGCTTAGACGGACTAGCGGGAAACACCGGGGAGCTGTTTTTT.

The genes are TRBV19 and TRBJ1-1; D is undetermined. V shed 7 bases and J shed 5 bases, with 14 bases lying between them. CDR1 is LNHDA and CDR2 is SQIVND in the germline V gene (reference sequence). This CDR3 is 13 amino acids long. In DNA form, the CDR3 reads TGTGCCAGTAAAGGCGAGGGCGGAACTGAAGCTTTCTTT. Amino acids: CASKGEGGTEAFF.

The chain is built from TRBV19 and TRBJ2-3; D unresolved. The V gene's germline CDR1 is LNHDA and CDR2 SQIVND (reference sequence). V lost 6 bases, J lost 6 bases, and 10 bases lay in between. This CDR3 contains 12 residues. The CDR3 loop reads CASSSWSDTQYF. CDR3 nucleotides: TGTGCCAGTAGCAGTTGGTCCGATACGCAGTATTTT.

This clone was found a few times. The CDR3 reads CASRRAGDSTGELFF. For the CDR3, the DNA is TGTGCCAGCAGGCGGGCGGGAGATTCAACCGGGGAGCTGTTTTTT. This rearrangement joins TRBV5-5 to TRBJ2-2; 7 positions match TRBD2. Per germline, CDR1 SGHKS and CDR2 YYEKEE (reference sequence). The trim removed 5 bases at V and 5 bases at J, leaving 9 bases unmatched. The CDR3 length is 15 residues.

The CDR3 region has the DNA TGTGCCAGCAGCCTCTACACAGATACGCAGTATTTT. It is translated as CASSLYTDTQYF. The chain links TRBV3-1 (or the pseudogene TRBV3-2) to TRBJ2-3; no firm D call. Germline V gene lookup returns CDR1 LGHDT and CDR2 YNNKEL (reference sequence). V lost 4 bases, J lost 2 bases, and 4 bases lay in between. CDR3 length equals 12 residues.

This chain connects TRBV19 to TRBJ1-1; D gene unclear. Germline V gene sequence: CDR1 LNHDA, CDR2 SQIVND (reference sequence). Trimming left V 4 bases short and J 2 bases short, with 8 bases between. This CDR3 region has 13 residues. In nucleotides, the CDR3 is TGTGCCAGTAGTAGAGGAGCTAACACTGAAGCTTTCTTT. It translates to CASSRGANTEAFF. Using reference TRBV19 and TRBJ1-1 for the parts outside the CDR3, the full variable domain is DGGITQSPKYLFRKEGQNVTLSCEQNLNHDAMYWYRQDPGQGLRLIYYSQIVNDFQKGDIAEGYSVSREKKESFPLTVTSAQKNPTAFYLCASSRGANTEAFFGQGTRLTVV.

The V call is TRBV5-1, the J call TRBJ2-5, with D tentatively TRBD1 (6 bases). The CDR3 totals 14 residues. Germline loops: CDR1 SGHRS, CDR2 YFSETQ. V was cut by 0 bases and J by 5 bases, with 11 bases left in between. The DNA of the CDR3 is TGCGCCAGCAGCTTGGCAACAGGGTACGAGACCCAGTACTTC. Its protein product is CASSLATGYETQYF.

V usage is TRBV30 and J usage is TRBJ1-5; 9 bases map to TRBD1. CDR1 and CDR2 (germline): GTSNPN, SVGIG (reference sequence). The length of the CDR3 is 16 residues. The junction had 10 bases not matched to a gene; V was cut back by 3 bases and J by 4 bases. Here the CDR3 DNA reads TGTGCCTGGAGAAGGACCGGGACAGGGTTTAATCAGCCCCAGCATTTT. Its protein product is CAWRRTGTGFNQPQHF.

This clone was observed a few times. The rearrangement joins TRBV5-5 to TRBJ2-4; D gene ambiguous. CDR3 length: 11 amino acids. Germline CDR1 is SGHKS and CDR2 is YYEKEE (reference sequence). V dropped 4 bases and J dropped 6 bases, with 5 bases sitting between them. Here the CDR3 reads CASSLLNIQYF. CDR3 sequence (DNA): TGTGCCAGCAGCCTTCTAAACATTCAGTACTTC. The entire variable domain, with the rest obtained from reference TRBV5-5 and TRBJ2-4, is as follows: DAGVTQSPTHLIKTRGQQVTLRCSPISGHKSVSWYQQVLGQGPQFIFQYYEKEERGRGNFPDRFSARQFPNYSSELNVNALLLGDSALYLCASSLLNIQYFGAGTRLSVL.

This chain links TRBV15 with TRBJ2-1, with 10 bases identical to TRBD2. After removal of 2 bases from V and 3 bases from J, the junction contained 4 bases not matched to a gene. Germline CDR1 reads LNHNV; CDR2 reads YYDKDF (reference sequence). The CDR3 is 16 residues long. The CDR3 DNA follows: TGTGCCACCAGCAGACAGCGGGAGGGCATCTACAATGAGCAGTTCTTC. Translation gives CATSRQREGIYNEQFF.

The table lists this clone with a few counts. The chain employs TRBV25-1 and TRBJ2-7; D is perhaps TRBD1 (5 bases). The length of the CDR3 is 14 residues. Germline V CDR1 and CDR2: MGHDK, SYGVNS. The germline V and J ends were trimmed by 1 base and 2 bases, with 9 bases remaining between them. The CDR3 region is CASSEFAGTYEQYF. CDR3 nucleotide sequence: TGTGCCAGCAGTGAATTTGCAGGGACCTACGAGCAGTACTTC.

The chain uses TRBV3-1 (or the pseudogene TRBV3-2) and TRBJ1-4; no definite D call. The CDR3 spans 16 residues. V lost 0 bases and J 3 bases, leaving 11 bases between the germline ends. CDR1 and CDR2 (germline): LGHDT, YNNKEL (reference sequence). The CDR3 bases are TGTGCCAGCAGCCAAGAAGTCGCCGGGGCTAATGAAAAACTGTTTTTT. Encoded protein: CASSQEVAGANEKLFF.

This clone came up a few times. The rearrangement joins TRBV7-2 to TRBJ2-2; 12 nucleotides agree with TRBD2. This CDR3 comprises 15 residues. CDR1 is SGHTA and CDR2 is FQGNSA in the germline V gene. V lost 6 bases to trimming and J lost 2 bases; unmatched junction nucleotides: 1. CDR3: CASRTSGRNTGELFF. The CDR3 region has the DNA TGTGCCAGCAGGACTAGCGGGAGAAACACCGGGGAGCTGTTTTTT.

V usage is TRBV4-2 and J usage is TRBJ2-7; 8 bases map to TRBD2. Germline assignment: CDR1 LGHNA and CDR2 YNFKEQ. This CDR3 has 17 residues. The V gene end was trimmed by 4 bases and the J gene end by 0 bases; junction bases not matched to a gene: 11. The CDR3 reads CASSPRFSGKSSYEQYF. CDR3 nucleotides: TGTGCCAGCAGCCCCCGGTTTAGCGGGAAGAGCTCCTACGAGCAGTACTTC.

This clone was seen a handful of times. The chain links TRBV29-1 to TRBJ2-1; possible D gene TRBD2, 7 bases. CDR1 is SQVTM, CDR2 ANQGSEA, per germline. The V end lost 1 base, the J end lost 6 bases, and 16 bases lay between the germline ends. The CDR3 is 15 residues long. The CDR3 spells CSVEGGAGAGNEQFF. The CDR3 nucleotides are TGCAGCGTTGAAGGCGGGGCGGGGGCAGGCAATGAGCAGTTCTTC.

This clone was seen once. The V gene is TRBV10-3, the J gene TRBJ1-2; 7 bases agree with TRBD1. This CDR3 region has 14 residues. The V gene's germline CDR1 is ENHRY and CDR2 SYGVKD. V lost 3 bases and J lost 4; bases outside the gene matches: 5. This CDR3 reads CAISDWDSSYGYTF. The CDR3 coding sequence is TGTGCCATCAGTGATTGGGACAGCTCCTATGGCTACACCTTC.

The J gene is TRBJ1-1, the V gene TRBV18; the match to TRBD1 covers 10 bases. Unmatched junction bases numbered 1, after V lost 1 base and J lost 5 bases. Germline V CDR1 and CDR2: KGHSH, LQKENI. The CDR3 sequence is 14 residues long. Written as DNA, the CDR3 is TGTGCCAGCTCACCACAGGGACAGGGGACTGAAGCTTTCTTT. Its translation is CASSPQGQGTEAFF.

The chain has TRBV18 and TRBJ1-4; D perhaps matches TRBD1 (6 bases). The germline gives CDR1 KGHSH, CDR2 LQKENI. V gave up 2 bases and J gave up 6 bases, with 13 bases separating them. This CDR3 comprises 15 residues. As DNA, the CDR3 is TGTGCCAGCTCACCATCGGCAGGGGCGGATGAAAAACTGTTTTTT. Its translation is CASSPSAGADEKLFF.

The chain joins TRBV5-1 to TRBJ1-2, with D perhaps TRBD1 (6 bases). Trimming pared 3 bases from V and 2 bases from J, leaving 8 bases between. The CDR3 runs to 13 residues. The germline V gene has CDR1 SGHRS and CDR2 YFSETQ. CDR3 nucleotide sequence: TGCGCCAGCAGCTCAGGGGCGAACTATGGCTACACCTTC. Translation gives CASSSGANYGYTF.

The chain recombines TRBV5-1 with TRBJ2-4; the D gene is possibly TRBD2 (5 bases). Germline CDR1 SGHRS, CDR2 YFSETQ. V was shortened by 1 base and J by 5 bases, with 10 bases between the two germline ends. The CDR3 spans 14 residues. The CDR3 spells CASSLRLGENIQYF. CDR3 in DNA: TGCGCCAGCAGCTTGAGGTTGGGAGAAAACATTCAGTACTTC.

The CDR3 DNA sequence: TGTGCCAGCTCACCGGCCAGGGCTAAAAATGAGCAGTTCTTC. It encodes CASSPARAKNEQFF. The chain combines TRBV18 with TRBJ2-1; a possible D gene is TRBD1 (5 bases). Trimming removed 3 bases from V and 7 bases from J, with 13 bases in between. Looked up from germline, CDR1 is KGHSH and CDR2 is LQKENI. The CDR3 covers 14 residues.

V gene TRBV2 combines with J gene TRBJ2-7; TRBD1 matches at 7 bases. Losses at the gene ends were 6 bases for V and 2 bases for J; bases not matched to a gene: 1. The CDR3 covers 12 residues. Per the germline V gene, CDR1 is SNHLY and CDR2 is FYNNEI. The chain's CDR3 is CASRGQTYEQYF. The CDR3 DNA is TGTGCCAGCAGGGGACAGACCTACGAGCAGTACTTC.